This T cell receptor (beta chain) was profiled in a study of CD4 T cells in relation to SARS-CoV-2 and coronaviruses. Study findings and constraints: Each donor contributed either pre-pandemic or post-infection samples, not both. The cross-reactivity analysis covered only spike protein, not other viral proteins.

Before the COVID-19 pandemic, during about 2010-2018, CD4+ T cells were taken from unexposed donors. After about 11 days of culture, CD4+ T cells were isolated. Cells permitting, SARS-CoV-2 S/N and four cold-coronavirus spikes were tested on unexposed-donor CD4+ T cells. Fresh IL-2 medium replaced half the medium on days 3 and 7. The sample holds one count of this clone. Its target is unknown. Germline V CDR1 and CDR2: SGHRS, YFSETQ. The CDR3 covers 12 residues. Germline trimming cut 3 bases from V and 5 bases from J; bases unmatched to any gene: 1. Generated by immunoSEQ multiplex PCR, the TCRdb table keeps only in-frame clones and is missing some. The sample includes around 20,000 clones, about three fifths seen only once; the top ten take more than 9.5%.

Input material: CD4+ T cells from PBMCs, cultured in vitro. The TCR comes from a human donor in good health. V gene TRBV5-1 combines with J gene TRBJ2-7; 8 positions match TRBD1. The CDR3 protein is CASSWTGNEQYF. The CDR3 DNA is TGCGCCAGCAGCTGGACAGGGAACGAGCAGTACTTC.